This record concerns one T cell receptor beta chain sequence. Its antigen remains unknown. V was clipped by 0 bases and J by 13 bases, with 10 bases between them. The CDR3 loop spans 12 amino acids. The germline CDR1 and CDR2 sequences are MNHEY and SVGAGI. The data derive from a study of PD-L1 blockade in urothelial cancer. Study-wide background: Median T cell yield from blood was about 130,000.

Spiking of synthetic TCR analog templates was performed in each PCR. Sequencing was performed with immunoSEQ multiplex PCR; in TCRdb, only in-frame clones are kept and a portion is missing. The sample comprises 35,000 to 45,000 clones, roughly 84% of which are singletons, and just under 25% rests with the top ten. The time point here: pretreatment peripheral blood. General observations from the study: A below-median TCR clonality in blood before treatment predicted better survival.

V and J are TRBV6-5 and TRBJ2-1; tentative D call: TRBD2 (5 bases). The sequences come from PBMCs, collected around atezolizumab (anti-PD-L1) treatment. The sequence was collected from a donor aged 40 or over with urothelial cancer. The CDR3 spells CASSYSTGLQFF. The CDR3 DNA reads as TGTGCCAGCAGTTACTCGACTGGACTCCAGTTCTTC.